A single sample gave rise to the 24 T cell receptor beta chains below, sequenced in a study of post-analysis software for immune sequencing data (dated by TCRdb to between 2014 and 2017). Libraries came from PCR. Sequenced on an Illumina HiSeq 2500. Unique molecular identifiers were incorporated into TCR beta cDNA libraries to reduce PCR and sequencing biases. TCRdb ran its own pipeline on the public reads, namely fastp trimming at Q25 and MiXCR clone calling, and kept in-frame beta chains. All rows with the same CDR3 protein become a single entry with the most common DNA and genes. This sample lists about 160,000 distinct CDR3 sequences; about 37% were detected once. 25% to 30% of the sample comes from the top ten. The sample's time point label, in plain terms: second blood draw from one MS patient after hematopoietic stem cell transplantation. The sample was blood, taken after autologous hematopoietic stem cell transplantation. Source of these receptors: a girl aged 5-17 years with multiple sclerosis. Donor details come from another sample of the same person, matched by shared clones.

V gene TRBV20-1 combines with J gene TRBJ2-5; D is perhaps TRBD2 (6 bases). Germline V gene sequence: CDR1 DFQATT, CDR2 SNEGSKA (reference sequence). The CDR3 runs 13 residues. The V end lost 5 bases, the J end lost 4 bases, and 14 bases lay between the germline ends. Here the CDR3 DNA reads TGCAGTGCTGCCCTCCGGGGGAGAGAGACCCAGTACTTC. It specifies CSAALRGRETQYF.

This clonotype was found a few times. V is TRBV6-6 and J is TRBJ2-3, with 11 bases identical to TRBD2. V shed 5 bases, J shed 5 bases, and the junction held 9 bases outside the gene matches. The CDR3 length is 16 residues. Per germline, CDR1 MNHNY and CDR2 SVGAGI (reference sequence). The chain's CDR3 is CASSHFSGRAGDTQYF. The CDR3 bases are TGTGCCAGCAGTCATTTTAGCGGGAGGGCAGGAGATACGCAGTATTTT.

The CDR3 reads CASSQVYRSEETQYF. In nucleotides, the CDR3 is TGCGCCAGCAGCCAAGTCTACAGAAGCGAAGAGACCCAGTACTTC. The genes are TRBV4-3 and TRBJ2-5; D is unresolved. The CDR3 length is 15 residues. From germline, CDR1 is LGHNA and CDR2 YSLEER. The V and J ends lost 1 base and 3 bases respectively, with 12 bases between them.

This clonotype was observed a few times. The chain employs TRBV10-3 and TRBJ1-2, with a tentative D call TRBD1 (6 bases). V was pared by 6 bases and J by 8 bases, with 13 bases between. CDR1 is ENHRY, CDR2 SYGVKD, per germline. The CDR3 runs to 12 residues. The CDR3, as DNA: TGTGCCATCAGCCAACAGGGTGAGGGCTACACCTTC. It specifies CAISQQGEGYTF.

The J gene is TRBJ2-7, the V gene TRBV6-2 or TRBV6-3; D perhaps matches TRBD2 (6 bases). Between the trimmed V and J ends, which lost 0 bases and 3 bases, there was a span of 15 bases. CDR3 length equals 16 residues. CDR1 MNHEY and CDR2 SVGEGT come from the germline V gene. CDR3 bases: TGTGCCAGCAGTTACTCATCGCGGGGAAGGTACTACGAGCAGTACTTC. Translating it yields CASSYSSRGRYYEQYF.

There are a few counts of this clonotype. The J gene is TRBJ1-1, the V gene TRBV19, with D possibly matching TRBD1 (5 bases). Germline V gene lookup returns CDR1 LNHDA and CDR2 SQIVND (reference sequence). V shed 8 bases and J shed 1 base, with 14 bases lying between them. The CDR3 is made up of 14 amino acids. CDR3 region: CASQRGSSNTEAFF. The CDR3 nucleotides are TGTGCCAGTCAGAGGGGCAGCTCGAACACTGAAGCTTTCTTT.

This clonotype showed up just a few times. The J gene is TRBJ1-5, the V gene TRBV5-5; D might be TRBD1 (5 bases). The germline V gene has CDR1 SGHKS and CDR2 YYEKEE (reference sequence). Trimming pared 4 bases from V and 0 bases from J, leaving 11 bases between. This CDR3 has 15 residues. CDR3 loop: CASSRDVLSNQPQHF. In DNA, the CDR3 is TGTGCCAGCAGCAGGGACGTTCTTAGCAATCAGCCCCAGCATTTT.

This clonotype appeared a few times. The CDR3 DNA is TGTGCCACCAGTGATTGGGGGACTAGCGGAGGCACAGATACGCAGTATTTT. Protein: CATSDWGTSGGTDTQYF. The chain has TRBV24-1 and TRBJ2-3; 11 bases align to TRBD2. Germline CDR1 KGHDR, CDR2 SFDVKD. The V and J ends lost 2 bases and 1 base, in that order; junction bases with no gene match: 4. The CDR3 runs to 17 residues.

The rearrangement joins TRBV6-5 to TRBJ1-2; 8 bases map to TRBD1. Germline V CDR1 and CDR2: MNHEY, SVGAGI. The trim removed 5 bases at V and 8 bases at J, leaving 7 bases unmatched. The CDR3 spans 13 residues. CDR3 region: CASSMTGARGYTF. The CDR3 nucleotides read TGTGCCAGCAGTATGACAGGGGCGCGGGGCTACACCTTC.

This clonotype was counted between two and nine times. The rearrangement uses TRBV20-1 and TRBJ2-6, with D perhaps given as TRBD1 or TRBD2 (5 bases each). The length of the CDR3 is 14 residues. The germline V gene encodes CDR1 DFQATT and CDR2 SNEGSKA (reference sequence). Trimming took 5 bases from V and 0 from J, leaving 8 bases between them. This chain's CDR3 is CSAWGSSGANVLTF. CDR3 coding DNA: TGCAGTGCTTGGGGGAGCTCTGGGGCCAACGTCCTGACTTTC.

This CDR3 is CASSQFDGLGQFF. CDR3 coding DNA: TGTGCCAGCAGCCAATTCGACGGCCTTGGGCAGTTCTTC. The genes are TRBV3-1 and TRBJ2-1; D is ambiguous. With 2 bases removed from V and 12 bases from J, the gap between germline ends came to 14 bases. The germline V gene has CDR1 LGHDT and CDR2 YNNKEL (reference sequence). The CDR3 has 13 amino acids.

In this sample, this clonotype turned up a few times. The V call is TRBV7-9, the J call TRBJ2-7; D possibly corresponds to TRBD1 (5 bases). The germline CDR1 and CDR2 sequences are SEHNR and FQNEAQ (reference sequence). Trimming removed 5 bases from V and 5 bases from J, with 19 bases in between. This CDR3 contains 15 residues. In nucleotides, the CDR3 is TGTGCCAGCAGCCCGCTGGTGACAGATGCAGACGAGCAGTACTTC. It specifies CASSPLVTDADEQYF.

This clonotype was seen only a few times. The chain combines TRBV9 with TRBJ2-2; the D gene is possibly TRBD1 (6 bases). Germline V CDR1 and CDR2: SGDLS, YYNGEE. V was pared by 0 bases and J by 6 bases, with 9 bases between. There are 14 residues in the CDR3. This chain's CDR3 is CASSVGGGSGELFF. CDR3 DNA: TGTGCCAGCAGCGTAGGAGGGGGATCCGGGGAGCTGTTTTTT.

In regard to this clonotype: A junction boundary mismatches the germline segment, possibly from a read error. The chain's CDR3 is CAGSLDFTGELFF. Here the CDR3 DNA reads TGCGCCGGCAGCTTGGATTTCACCGGGGAGCTGTTTTTT. The chain carries TRBV5-1 and TRBJ2-2, with D unresolved. The CDR3 runs 13 residues. The germline CDR1 and CDR2 sequences are SGHRS and YFSETQ.

About this clonotype itself: This may arise from a read error, as a much more abundant clone is one base away. This chain's CDR3 is CASSLVPLYEQFF. The CDR3 bases are TGTGCCAGCAGCTTAGTGCCTCTCTACGAGCAGTTCTTC. The rearrangement uses TRBV7-2 and TRBJ2-1; D is ambiguous. In germline, CDR1 is SGHTA, CDR2 FQGNSA. V was pared by 1 base and J by 10 bases, with 11 bases between. The CDR3 length is 13 residues.

This chain joins TRBV20-1 and TRBJ2-1, with D possibly being TRBD2 (5 bases). Germline loops: CDR1 DFQATT, CDR2 SNEGSKA (reference sequence). The CDR3 spans 11 residues. V was pared by 0 bases and J by 12 bases, with 9 bases between. The CDR3 is CSARDGIGQFF. CDR3 bases: TGCAGTGCTAGAGACGGGATAGGGCAGTTCTTC.

The chain joins TRBV7-2 to TRBJ2-3, with D possibly called TRBD1 or TRBD2 (5 bases each). Trimming stripped 1 base from V and 3 bases from J, with 14 bases between. CDR1 is SGHTA, CDR2 FQGNSA, per germline. The CDR3 extends over 16 amino acids. This CDR3 reads CASSLVPRGGTDTQYF. In DNA, the CDR3 is TGTGCCAGCAGCTTAGTTCCTCGGGGCGGGACAGATACGCAGTATTTT.

In this sample, this clonotype turned up many times. The chain recombines TRBV11-2 with TRBJ1-5; no reliable D call. The V end was cut by 0 bases, the J end by 5 bases, with 8 bases between. CDR1 SGHAT and CDR2 FQNNGV come from the germline V gene. The CDR3 totals 14 residues. CDR3 in DNA: TGTGCCAGCAGCTTAGATCAGTGGGATCAGCCCCAGCATTTT. Translated, it gives CASSLDQWDQPQHF.

The chain has TRBV7-2 and TRBJ1-1; D uncertain. Deletions cut 2 bases from V and 5 bases from J, with 9 bases between. The length of the CDR3 is 13 residues. Per the germline V gene, CDR1 is SGHTA and CDR2 is FQGNSA. CDR3 sequence reads: CASSLNGPTEAFF. As DNA, the CDR3 is TGTGCCAGCAGCTTAAATGGACCGACTGAAGCTTTCTTT. Full variable domain (missing parts from reference TRBV7-2 and TRBJ1-1): GAGVSQSPSNKVTEKGKDVELRCDPISGHTALYWYRQSLGQGLEFLIYFQGNSAPDKSGLPSDRFSAERTGGSVSTLTIQRTQQEDSAVYLCASSLNGPTEAFFGQGTRLTVV.

The V call is TRBV10-1, the J call TRBJ2-3, with TRBD2 matching 8 bases. V was pared by 9 bases and J by 8 bases, with 10 bases of the junction left unmatched. Germline V CDR1 and CDR2: WNHNN, SYGVQD (reference sequence). The CDR3 covers 13 residues. The CDR3 nucleotides read TGCGCCAGTGGAGAAGCGGGAGACGGTACGCAGTATTTT. Protein product: CASGEAGDGTQYF.

The rearrangement joins TRBV28 to TRBJ2-1; 9 bases fit TRBD2. Germline V gene sequence: CDR1 MDHEN, CDR2 SYDVKM. J lost 2 bases, V lost 7 bases, and 6 bases had no gene match. The CDR3 sequence is 15 residues long. For the CDR3, the DNA is TGTGCCAGCAATGAAGCGGGAGGACCCTACAATGAGCAGTTCTTC. Amino acids: CASNEAGGPYNEQFF.

The CDR3 loop is CASSYLGRQETQYF. In nucleotides, the CDR3 is TGTGCCAGCAGCTATCTGGGACGACAAGAGACCCAGTACTTC. The chain couples TRBV5-6 to TRBJ2-5; either TRBD1 or TRBD2 may supply D (5 bases each). With 3 bases removed from V and 2 bases from J, the gap between germline ends came to 11 bases. Germline-derived CDR1 and CDR2 are SGHDT and YYEEEE. This CDR3 has 14 amino acids.

This clonotype appeared a few times. The chain combines TRBV12-3 or TRBV12-4 with TRBJ1-2; D is unclear. V gave up 6 bases and J gave up 6 bases, with 14 bases separating them. The length of the CDR3 is 13 residues. In DNA, the CDR3 is TGTGCCAGCAGCCCCTCGGGGAGGGATGGCTACACCTTC. This gives the protein CASSPSGRDGYTF.

This clonotype was found many times. This sequence joins TRBV6-1 and TRBJ2-7, with D maybe TRBD2 (6 bases). CDR1 is MNHNS and CDR2 is SASEGT in the germline V gene. V was clipped by 3 bases and J by 2 bases, with 11 bases between them. The CDR3 is 14 residues long. The CDR3 DNA is TGTGCCAGCAGTGAGGGACTCCCCCCCTACGAGCAGTACTTC. Protein: CASSEGLPPYEQYF.